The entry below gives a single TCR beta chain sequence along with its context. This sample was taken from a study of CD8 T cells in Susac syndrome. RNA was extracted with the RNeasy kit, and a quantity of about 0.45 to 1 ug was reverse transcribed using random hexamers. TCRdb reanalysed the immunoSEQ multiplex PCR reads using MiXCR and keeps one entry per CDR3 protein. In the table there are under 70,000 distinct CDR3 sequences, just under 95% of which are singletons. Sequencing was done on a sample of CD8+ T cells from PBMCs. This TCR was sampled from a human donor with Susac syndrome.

This CDR3 reads CASSYEENTEAFF. As DNA, the CDR3 is TGTGCCAGCAGTTATGAAGAGAACACTGAAGCTTTCTTT. J is TRBJ1-1 and V is TRBV27; D is ambiguous. V lost 4 bases, J lost 1 base, and 7 bases lay in between. The CDR3 runs to 13 residues. Looked up from germline, CDR1 is MNHEY and CDR2 is SMNVEV (reference sequence).